This passage covers 21 T cell receptor beta chains from one sample sequenced in a study of cytomegalovirus exposure and HLA in healthy donors. The PCR was carried out with 60 Vbeta primers and 13 Jbeta primers. TCRdb keeps only in-frame clones here, not all; method: immunoSEQ multiplex PCR. The profile shows 110,000 to 150,000 clones, around 81% of them singletons. Sequencing used PBMCs. Receptor source: a man in his forties in good health and CMV-seropositive.

The chain carries TRBV5-1 and TRBJ2-7; TRBD2 matches at 7 bases. The CDR3 is made up of 13 amino acids. V lost 2 bases and J lost 3; bases outside the gene matches: 2. Germline CDR1 and CDR2: SGHRS and YFSETQ. CDR3 amino acids: CASSLTSDYEQYF. In DNA, the CDR3 is TGCGCCAGCAGCTTAACTAGCGACTACGAGCAGTACTTC.

The chain carries TRBV28 and TRBJ1-5; D is possibly TRBD1 (5 bases). This CDR3 is built from 15 residues. Trimming left V 2 bases short and J 6 bases short, with 14 bases between. The germline V gene has CDR1 MDHEN and CDR2 SYDVKM. The CDR3 sequence: CASSLVQGSRQPQHF. The CDR3, as DNA: TGTGCCAGCAGTTTAGTCCAGGGTTCGCGTCAGCCCCAGCATTTT.

This clone was recorded at least ten times. The chain joins TRBV4-1 to TRBJ1-4; possibly TRBD1 for D (6 bases). Germline V gene data show CDR1 as MGHRA and CDR2 as YSYEKL. This CDR3 is 15 amino acids long. V shed 3 bases and J shed 7 bases, with 15 bases lying between them. The DNA of the CDR3 is TGCGCCAGCAGCCAGGGGGACACACGGGGTGAAAAACTGTTTTTT. It translates to CASSQGDTRGEKLFF.

The chain joins TRBV21-1 to TRBJ2-3; the table's D call of TRBD2 was not tested on the DNA. TRBV21-1 is a pseudogene. The CDR3 consists of 15 residues. CDR3 coding DNA: TGTGCCAGCAGCCCAACACAGCGGCTCACAGATACGCAGTATTTT. Its translation: CASSPTQRLTDTQYF.

The chain carries TRBV9 and TRBJ1-2, with 7 bases identical to TRBD1. The CDR3 is 18 amino acids. V lost 4 bases and J lost 2; bases outside the gene matches: 17. The germline gives CDR1 SGDLS, CDR2 YYNGEE. CDR3 sequence: CASSLVEGRQGPNYGYTF. The CDR3 DNA reads TGTGCCAGCAGCCTAGTTGAGGGGAGACAGGGACCAAACTATGGCTACACCTTC.

The chain is built from TRBV5-3 and TRBJ1-2; D unresolved. TRBV5-3 is noted as an ORF with a role that remains uncertain. The V and J ends lost 0 bases and 2 bases respectively, with 20 bases between them. The CDR3 is made up of 18 amino acids. CDR3: CARSLAIMPGPLNYGYTF. The CDR3 nucleotides are TGTGCCAGAAGCTTGGCCATAATGCCAGGCCCATTGAACTATGGCTACACCTTC.

This chain links TRBV7-8 with TRBJ2-5; 8 nucleotides match TRBD2. The trim removed 5 bases at V and 5 bases at J, leaving 25 bases unmatched. Germline CDR1 SGHVS, CDR2 FQNEAQ. The CDR3 runs 20 residues. The CDR3, as DNA: TGTGCCAGCAGCGTTAGGGCGGGAGGAAGTTCACAAGCCCCCATGGAGACCCAGTACTTC. Protein product: CASSVRAGGSSQAPMETQYF. The full variable domain, its missing parts supplied by reference TRBV7-8 and TRBJ2-5, is GAGVSQSPRYKVAKRGQDVALRCDPISGHVSLFWYQQALGQGPEFLTYFQNEAQLDKSGLPSDRFFAERPEGSVSTLKIQRTQQEDSAVYLCASSVRAGGSSQAPMETQYFGPGTRLLVL.

V gene TRBV5-1 combines with J gene TRBJ2-7; D unclear. The ends were cut back, 0 bases at V and 5 bases at J, with 12 bases in the middle. Germline assignment: CDR1 SGHRS and CDR2 YFSETQ. CDR3 length: 14 residues. The CDR3 region has the DNA TGCGCCAGCAGCTTGGGTGAGCTGTCCCACGAGCAGTACTTC. Protein product: CASSLGELSHEQYF.

The chain is built from TRBV9 and TRBJ1-5; no firm D call. Germline-derived CDR1 and CDR2 are SGDLS and YYNGEE. This CDR3 spans 13 amino acids. V was pared by 0 bases and J by 6 bases, with 7 bases between. The CDR3 region is CASSVALGQPQHF. CDR3 in DNA: TGTGCCAGCAGCGTAGCCCTAGGTCAGCCCCAGCATTTT.

Remarks on this clone: The sample holds other DNA sequences that translate to the same CDR3. The chain combines TRBV7-9 with TRBJ2-3; no firm D call. The CDR3 consists of 13 residues. The germline CDR1 and CDR2 sequences are SEHNR and FQNEAQ (reference sequence). Trimming removed 5 bases at V and 2 bases at J, with 8 bases between. CDR3 DNA: TGTGCCAGCAGCCCCCGCGTCACAGATACGCAGTATTTT. Translated: CASSPRVTDTQYF.

The chain links TRBV4-3 to TRBJ2-1; the match to TRBD2 covers 7 bases. Germline-derived CDR1 and CDR2 are LGHNA and YSLEER. The CDR3 spans 17 residues. V lost 0 bases to trimming and J lost 6 bases; unmatched junction nucleotides: 11. The CDR3 reads CASSQDILSSGVNEQFF. DNA for the CDR3: TGCGCCAGCAGCCAAGATATTCTATCCAGCGGGGTCAATGAGCAGTTCTTC.

CDR3 residues: CASSQDGGSGYGYTF. The CDR3 DNA follows: TGTGCCAGCAGCCAAGATGGTGGGAGCGGCTATGGCTACACCTTC. The chain links TRBV4-2 to TRBJ1-2; D uncertain. Trimming took off 0 bases at V and 4 bases at J, with 12 bases between the two ends. The CDR3 extends over 15 amino acids. The V gene's germline CDR1 is LGHNA and CDR2 YNFKEQ.

The J gene is TRBJ1-2, the V gene TRBV27, with TRBD1 as a possible D gene (6 bases). This CDR3 has 14 residues. With 0 bases removed from V and 6 bases from J, the gap between germline ends came to 11 bases. Germline CDR1 and CDR2: MNHEY and SMNVEV (reference sequence). CDR3 nucleotide sequence: TGTGCCAGCAGTTTATCCAGGGGTGAGGATGGCTACACCTTC. Protein product: CASSLSRGEDGYTF.

This clone was recorded a few times. The chain carries TRBV28 and TRBJ1-3; TRBD1 matches 7 bases. The germline V gene has CDR1 MDHEN and CDR2 SYDVKM. V dropped 10 bases and J dropped 4; count of bases not matched to a gene: 7. This CDR3 region has 13 residues. CDR3: CANSDRAGNTIYF. CDR3 bases: TGTGCCAACTCAGACAGGGCGGGAAACACCATATATTTT. Full variable domain (outside the CDR3, taken from reference TRBV28 and TRBJ1-3): DVKVTQSSRYLVKRTGEKVFLECVQDMDHENMFWYRQDPGLGLRLIYFSYDVKMKEKGDIPEGYSVSREKKERFSLILESASTNQTSMYLCANSDRAGNTIYFGEGSWLTVV.

This clone has only a few counts. This chain joins TRBV9 and TRBJ2-1; 8 bases map to TRBD2. Germline V gives CDR1 SGDLS, CDR2 YYNGEE. V lost 4 bases, J lost 6 bases, and 9 bases stayed unmatched. The length of the CDR3 is 15 residues. The CDR3 DNA reads as TGTGCCAGCAGCCTTGCCGGGACTAGTACCAATGAGCAGTTCTTC. This gives the protein CASSLAGTSTNEQFF.

In this sample, this clone turned up a few times. The chain combines TRBV6-4 with TRBJ1-4; the D gene is possibly TRBD1 (6 bases). Germline V gene lookup returns CDR1 MRHNA and CDR2 SNTAGT. Trimming removed 7 bases from V and 3 bases from J, with 18 bases in between. CDR3 length: 16 residues. The CDR3 DNA sequence: TGTGCCAGCATGCGATCCCTTTCAGGGGCTAATGAAAAACTGTTTTTT. Amino acid sequence: CASMRSLSGANEKLFF.

The chain combines TRBV6-1 with TRBJ1-5, with 12 bases aligning to TRBD1. Germline assignment: CDR1 MNHNS and CDR2 SASEGT. This CDR3 comprises 15 residues. The trim removed 6 bases at V and 6 bases at J, leaving 6 bases unmatched. CDR3 in DNA: TGTGCCAGCAGCCCGGGACAGGGGGCGGGTCAGCCCCAGCATTTT. This sequence encodes CASSPGQGAGQPQHF.

V gene TRBV6-1 combines with J gene TRBJ1-1, with 7 nucleotides matching TRBD1. Germline V CDR1 and CDR2: MNHNS, SASEGT. This CDR3 comprises 12 residues. V gave up 11 bases and J gave up 5 bases; unmatched junction bases: 8. CDR3 nucleotides: TGTGCCGCCCCCAGGGGGGAAACTGAAGCTTTCTTT. Its translation: CAAPRGETEAFF.

V and J are TRBV7-6 and TRBJ1-1, with D perhaps TRBD1 (5 bases). This CDR3 is built from 13 residues. Trimming took 1 base from V and 4 from J, leaving 7 bases between them. Germline V gene data show CDR1 as SGHVS and CDR2 as FNYEAQ. CDR3 bases: TGTGCCAGCAGCTTAGACAGGCGCACTGAAGCTTTCTTT. Translating gives CASSLDRRTEAFF.

The gene calls are TRBV6-5 and TRBJ2-7; 7 nucleotides align to TRBD1. Germline trimming cut 0 bases from V and 7 bases from J; bases unmatched to any gene: 3. The germline V gene has CDR1 MNHEY and CDR2 SVGAGI. The CDR3 is 13 amino acids. The CDR3 nucleotides are TGTGCCAGCAGTTACTCTAGGGGGCGGGAGCAGTACTTC. Its protein is CASSYSRGREQYF.

The chain is built from TRBV10-3 and TRBJ1-2, with TRBD1 as a possible D gene (5 bases). The CDR3 consists of 14 residues. Germline CDR1 is ENHRY and CDR2 is SYGVKD. V dropped 0 bases and J dropped 7 bases, with 12 bases sitting between them. The CDR3, as DNA: TGTGCCATCAGTGAGTCGGACACGCCTGGTGGCTACACCTTC. It yields the protein CAISESDTPGGYTF.